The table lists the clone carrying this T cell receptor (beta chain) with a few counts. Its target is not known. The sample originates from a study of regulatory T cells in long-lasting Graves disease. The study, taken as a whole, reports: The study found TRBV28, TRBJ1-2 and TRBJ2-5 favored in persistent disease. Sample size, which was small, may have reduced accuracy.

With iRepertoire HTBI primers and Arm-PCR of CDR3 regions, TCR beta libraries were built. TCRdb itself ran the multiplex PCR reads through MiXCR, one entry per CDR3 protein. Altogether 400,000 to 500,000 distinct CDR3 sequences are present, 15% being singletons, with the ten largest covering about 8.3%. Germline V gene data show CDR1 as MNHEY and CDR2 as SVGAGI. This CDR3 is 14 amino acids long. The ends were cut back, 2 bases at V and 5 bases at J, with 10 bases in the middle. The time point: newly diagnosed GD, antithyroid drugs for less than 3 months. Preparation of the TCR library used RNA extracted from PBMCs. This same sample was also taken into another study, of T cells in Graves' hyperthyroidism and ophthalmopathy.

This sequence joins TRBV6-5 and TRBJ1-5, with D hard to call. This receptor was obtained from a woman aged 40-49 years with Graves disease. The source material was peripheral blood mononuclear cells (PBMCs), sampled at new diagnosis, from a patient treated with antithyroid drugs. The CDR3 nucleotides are TGTGCCAGCAGTTACGGGCAGGCCCATCAGCCCCAGCATTTT. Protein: CASSYGQAHQPQHF.